This T cell receptor beta chain was captured in a study of tumor-infiltrating lymphocytes in primary liver carcinoma. The input was about 500 ng total RNA; TCR beta cDNA was made from it with a constant-region primer. Researchers made the TCR beta libraries by running three nested multiplex PCR rounds with slightly modified ARM-PCR. Use of TRBV1-TRBV30 forward primers with a C-beta reverse primer characterized the first two PCR rounds, which lasted around 10 cycles each. TCRdb used MiXCR to reprocess the multiplex PCR reads, holding one entry per CDR3 protein. Of roughly 190,000 distinct CDR3 sequences in the sample, around four fifths were seen once. Remarks on this clonotype: One end of the junction does not line up with germline, which may come from a read error.

RNA and DNA were co-extracted from about 19-30 mg of unsorted bulk tissue. Germline V gene lookup returns CDR1 SQVTM and CDR2 ANQGSEA. This CDR3 is built from 15 residues. The sequenced sample was tumor tissue from primary liver carcinoma. This TCR was sampled from a man aged 35 to 55 with primary liver carcinoma and hepatitis B virus infection. The chain couples TRBV29-1 to TRBJ1-1; TRBD1 matches at 7 bases. The CDR3 region has the DNA TGCAGCGTTGCAGGGGGTTGGGGGATGAACACTGAAGTTCTCTTT. Its translation is CSVAGGWGMNTEVLF.